One sample yielded the 21 T cell receptor beta chains listed below, sequenced in a study of shared clonotypes between healthy human individuals (dated by TCRdb to 2020 to 2021). Receptor libraries were prepared by the immunoSEQ multiplex PCR assay. Entries here come from immuneACCESS through TCRdb and include only in-frame sequences with V and J called. Some clones fail to appear in such tables; in the studies checked, an unresolved V gene covers under half of the shortfall, and the cause of the remainder is unknown. The sample table holds under 1,100,000 clones, of which approximately 80% were seen once. 0.55% to 0.7% of the sample is held by the ten biggest clonotypes. The material sequenced was memory CD4+ T cells from PBMCs. According to the study, the label for this sample's cell subset or site signals: CD45RA-negative fraction. The receptors here all came from a man aged 18 to 30 in good health. Some clones in this sample may be carry-over from other donors' samples.

V is TRBV4-1 and J is TRBJ2-5, with a weak D call TRBD2 (6 bases). Germline V gives CDR1 MGHRA, CDR2 YSYEKL. V shed 0 bases and J shed 3 bases, with 8 bases lying between them. The length of the CDR3 is 14 residues. The CDR3 spells CASSQEQREETQYF. DNA of the CDR3: TGCGCCAGCAGCCAAGAACAGCGGGAAGAGACCCAGTACTTC.

The rearrangement joins TRBV5-5 to TRBJ2-3; D call uncertain. The germline CDR1 and CDR2 sequences are SGHKS and YYEKEE (reference sequence). The CDR3 length is 16 residues. Deletions cut 0 bases from V and 1 base from J, with 12 bases between. This CDR3 reads CASSLALGYGTDTQYF. In nucleotides, the CDR3 is TGTGCCAGCAGCTTGGCCCTGGGATACGGCACAGATACGCAGTATTTT.

As for this clone: A read error may explain this, as a much larger clone is one base away. The same CDR3 arises from other DNA sequences in this sample as well. The chain joins TRBV30 to TRBJ2-7, with D perhaps matching TRBD2 (5 bases). Germline CDR1 GTSNPN, CDR2 SVGIG (reference sequence). This CDR3 has 13 amino acids. CDR3 residues: CARSKTRADEQYF. DNA for the CDR3: TGTGCCAGATCCAAGACAAGAGCGGACGAGCAGTACTTT. Full variable domain (rest looked up from reference TRBV30 and TRBJ2-7): SQTIHQWPATLVQPVGSPLSLECTVEGTSNPNLYWYRQAAGRGLQLLFYSVGIGQISSEVPQNLSASRPQDRQFILSSKKLLLSDSGFYLCARSKTRADEQYFGPGTRLTVT.

The chain joins TRBV6-5 to TRBJ2-1, with 11 bases fitting TRBD2. Germline values: CDR1 MNHEY, CDR2 SVGAGI. The trim removed 5 bases at V and 9 bases at J, leaving 9 bases unmatched. This CDR3 has 15 amino acids. This CDR3 is CASSTKTSGIGEQFF. In DNA, the CDR3 is TGTGCCAGCAGTACAAAGACTAGCGGGATTGGTGAGCAGTTCTTC.

Comment on this clone: This CDR3 is also generated by other DNA sequences in the sample. The V gene is TRBV5-4, the J gene TRBJ2-1; 11 nucleotides line up with TRBD2. CDR3 length: 15 residues. V dropped 4 bases and J dropped 3; count of bases not matched to a gene: 3. CDR1 SGHNT and CDR2 YYREEE come from the germline V gene (reference sequence). This CDR3 reads CASSRTSGSYNEQFF. CDR3 in DNA: TGTGCCAGCAGCCGTACTAGCGGGAGCTACAATGAGCAGTTCTTC.

This clone was seen more than once but under ten times. Other DNA sequences in the same sample also yield this CDR3. V and J are TRBV5-1 and TRBJ2-6, with no clear D. The V gene lost 0 bases and the J gene lost 0 bases, with 4 bases spanning the gap. Germline-derived CDR1 and CDR2 are SGHRS and YFSETQ. This CDR3 is built from 15 residues. CDR3 protein: CASSLGISGANVLTF. CDR3 bases: TGCGCCAGCAGCTTGGGGATCTCTGGGGCCAACGTCCTGACTTTC.

This clone was picked up one time. V usage is TRBV19 and J usage is TRBJ2-5, with D tentatively TRBD2 (6 bases). The CDR3 has 14 amino acids. In germline, CDR1 is LNHDA, CDR2 SQIVND (reference sequence). The germline V and J ends were trimmed by 3 bases and 7 bases, with 15 bases remaining between them. In DNA form, the CDR3 reads TGTGCCAGTAGTATGGGGGAGGCCTGGGGGACCCAGTACTTC. It codes for CASSMGEAWGTQYF.

The gene calls are TRBV7-3 and TRBJ2-2, with D possibly TRBD1 on 5 matching bases. Germline CDR1 reads SGHTA; CDR2 reads FQGTGA. V lost 5 bases to trimming and J lost 0 bases, with 7 bases between them. This CDR3 has 14 amino acids. The CDR3 reads CASSRQSNTGELFF. CDR3 DNA: TGTGCCAGCAGCCGACAGTCGAACACCGGGGAGCTGTTTTTT.

About this clone itself: Within the sample, other DNA sequences also encode this same CDR3. The chain has TRBV27 and TRBJ1-2, with 11 bases aligning to TRBD1. The trim removed 3 bases at V and 3 bases at J, leaving 3 bases unmatched. Per the germline V gene, CDR1 is MNHEY and CDR2 is SMNVEV (reference sequence). The CDR3 consists of 15 residues. The chain's CDR3 is CASSLGTGGDYGYTF. The CDR3, as DNA: TGTGCCAGCAGTTTGGGGACAGGGGGAGACTATGGCTACACCTTC.

V usage is TRBV7-9 and J usage is TRBJ2-7; D is unclear. The CDR3 sequence is 12 residues long. Looked up from germline, CDR1 is SEHNR and CDR2 is FQNEAQ (reference sequence). The V end was cut by 5 bases, the J end by 6 bases, with 11 bases between. CDR3 loop: CASSRMISEQYF. CDR3 nucleotide sequence: TGTGCCAGCAGCCGCATGATCTCCGAGCAGTACTTC.

The sample holds many counts of this clone. The same CDR3 is also encoded by other DNA sequences in this sample. The chain joins TRBV27 to TRBJ2-4; D is undetermined. This CDR3 has 14 amino acids. Germline V gives CDR1 MNHEY, CDR2 SMNVEV (reference sequence). V gave up 4 bases and J gave up 6 bases, with 13 bases separating them. The CDR3 protein is CASSSPSIRNIQYF. In DNA form, the CDR3 reads TGTGCCAGCAGTTCCCCGTCCATTAGAAACATTCAGTACTTC.

This clone was picked up a small number of times. Distinct nucleotide sequences in the sample also encode this CDR3. V usage is TRBV11-2 and J usage is TRBJ2-5, with D possibly matching TRBD2 (6 bases). The CDR3 loop spans 15 amino acids. CDR1 SGHAT and CDR2 FQNNGV come from the germline V gene. V lost 1 base, J lost 4 bases, and 13 bases lay in between. The CDR3 DNA reads as TGTGCCAGCAGCTTAGTGGGGGGAGAGGGAGAGACCCAGTACTTC. It yields the protein CASSLVGGEGETQYF. Using reference TRBV11-2 and TRBJ2-5 for the parts outside the CDR3, the full variable domain is EAGVAQSPRYKIIEKRQSVAFWCNPISGHATLYWYQQILGQGPKLLIQFQNNGVVDDSQLPKDRFSAERLKGVDSTLKIQPAKLEDSAVYLCASSLVGGEGETQYFGPGTRLLVL.

With regard to this clone: Since a much larger clone is just one base distant, this may be a read error. The rearrangement uses TRBV6-1 and TRBJ1-1; D not certain. CDR3 length: 12 residues. Germline V gene data show CDR1 as MNHNS and CDR2 as SASEGT. CDR3 region: CASMVLSSEASF. The DNA of the CDR3 is TGTGCCAGCATGGTTCTTTCTAGTGAAGCTTCCTTT.

This clone appeared once. The rearrangement joins TRBV9 to TRBJ2-2; D perhaps matches TRBD2 (5 bases). V lost 1 base and J lost 4, with 8 bases in between. Germline-derived CDR1 and CDR2 are SGDLS and YYNGEE. The CDR3 length is 14 residues. CDR3 protein: CASSVRGTTGELFF. In nucleotides, the CDR3 is TGTGCCAGCAGCGTACGGGGTACCACCGGGGAGCTGTTTTTT.

V usage is TRBV28 and J usage is TRBJ1-4; 8 bases fit TRBD1. CDR1 MDHEN and CDR2 SYDVKM come from the germline V gene. V lost 8 bases to trimming and J lost 8 bases; unmatched junction nucleotides: 4. This CDR3 comprises 12 residues. CDR3 sequence reads: CASGQGGEKLFF. The CDR3 DNA reads as TGTGCCAGCGGACAGGGAGGCGAAAAACTGTTTTTT.

This sequence joins TRBV6-1 and TRBJ2-1, with TRBD2 matching 13 bases. Germline V gene data show CDR1 as MNHNS and CDR2 as SASEGT. V was pared by 3 bases and J by 8 bases, with 4 bases of the junction left unmatched. This CDR3 has 15 amino acids. The CDR3 region has the DNA TGTGCCAGCAGTGAGGGGACTAGCGGGATGGATGAGCAGTTCTTC. This gives the protein CASSEGTSGMDEQFF.

The V and J genes are TRBV5-6 and TRBJ1-2, with 10 nucleotides matching TRBD1. The length of the CDR3 is 14 residues. V dropped 4 bases and J dropped 8; count of bases not matched to a gene: 8. CDR1 and CDR2 from the germline V gene are SGHDT and YYEEEE. The CDR3 region is CASSTRQGAWGYTF. The CDR3 coding sequence is TGTGCCAGCAGCACCCGACAGGGGGCGTGGGGCTACACCTTC.

The chain joins TRBV18 to TRBJ2-7; possibly TRBD2 for D (5 bases). This CDR3 comprises 15 residues. Trimming left V 2 bases short and J 5 bases short, with 16 bases between. Germline lookup yields CDR1 KGHSH and CDR2 LQKENI. The CDR3 bases are TGTGCCAGCTCACCAAAGCGGACGGGTTTGGACGAGCAGTACTTC. It encodes CASSPKRTGLDEQYF. The variable domain in full, with the rest retrieved from reference TRBV18 and TRBJ2-7, is NAGVMQNPRHLVRRRGQEARLRCSPMKGHSHVYWYRQLPEEGLKFMVYLQKENIIDESGMPKERFSAEFPKEGPSILRIQQVVRGDSAAYFCASSPKRTGLDEQYFGPGTRLTVT.

The rearrangement links TRBV23-1 to TRBJ2-7; no definite D call. TRBV23-1 falls under the ORF class, with uncertain function. The CDR3 is 12 residues long. The V and J ends lost 11 bases and 2 bases respectively, with 13 bases between them. CDR3 sequence: CAGRRGTYEQYF. In DNA form, the CDR3 reads TGCGCCGGACGGCGTGGAACCTACGAGCAGTACTTC.

The V gene is TRBV5-6, the J gene TRBJ2-2; no firm D call. This CDR3 is 12 amino acids long. Germline-derived CDR1 and CDR2 are SGHDT and YYEEEE. V lost 4 bases, J lost 6 bases, and 7 bases lay in between. The CDR3 region is CASSQWAGELFF. The CDR3 DNA reads as TGTGCCAGCAGCCAATGGGCCGGGGAGCTGTTTTTT.

The CDR3 coding sequence is TGTGCCAGCAACCCCGGGACAGGGGATCAGCCCCAGCATTTT. This codes for CASNPGTGDQPQHF. This chain connects TRBV2 to TRBJ1-5; 10 bases align to TRBD1. Unmatched junction bases numbered 5, after V lost 7 bases and J lost 5 bases. This CDR3 has 14 residues. CDR1 and CDR2 from the germline V gene are SNHLY and FYNNEI.